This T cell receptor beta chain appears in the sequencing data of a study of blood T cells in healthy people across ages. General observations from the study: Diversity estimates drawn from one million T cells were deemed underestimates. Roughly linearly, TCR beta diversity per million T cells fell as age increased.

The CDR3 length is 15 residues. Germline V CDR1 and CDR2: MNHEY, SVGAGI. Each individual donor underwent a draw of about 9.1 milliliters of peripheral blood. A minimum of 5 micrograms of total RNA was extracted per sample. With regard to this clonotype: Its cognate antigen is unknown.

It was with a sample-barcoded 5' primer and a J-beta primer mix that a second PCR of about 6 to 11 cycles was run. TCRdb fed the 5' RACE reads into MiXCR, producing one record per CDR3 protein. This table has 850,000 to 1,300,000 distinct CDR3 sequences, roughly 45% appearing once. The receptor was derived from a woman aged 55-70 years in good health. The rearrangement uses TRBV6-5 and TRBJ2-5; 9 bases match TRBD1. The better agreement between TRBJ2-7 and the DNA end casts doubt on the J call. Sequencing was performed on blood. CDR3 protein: CASRDRGSLDYEQYF. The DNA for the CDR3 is TGTGCCAGCAGAGACAGGGGGAGTTTGGACTACGAGCAGTACTTC.